These 20 T cell receptor beta chains originate from one sample sequenced in a study of T cells in Graves' hyperthyroidism and ophthalmopathy. What was amplified from RNA transcripts were TCR beta CDR3 regions. Primed by the HTBI set, a first-round RT-PCR was run on the TCR CDR3. TCRdb passed the multiplex PCR reads through MiXCR, listing each CDR3 protein once. The sample shows about 400,000 distinct CDR3 sequences, 20% to 30% of them seen only once. The sequenced sample consisted of blood. Receptor source: a man between 45 and 60 years old with Graves' hyperthyroidism.

The chain is built from TRBV5-1 and TRBJ2-2, with 9 bases lining up with TRBD1. The V gene end was trimmed by 2 bases and the J gene end by 1 base; junction bases not matched to a gene: 6. Per germline, CDR1 SGHRS and CDR2 YFSETQ. The CDR3 contains 17 residues. The CDR3 region is CASSFGQGQGNTGELFF. CDR3 coding DNA: TGCGCCAGCAGCTTTGGTCAGGGACAGGGGAACACCGGGGAGCTGTTTTTT.

This clonotype has more than one count but fewer than ten. This rearrangement joins TRBV14 to TRBJ2-1; 7 nucleotides agree with TRBD2. Per germline, CDR1 SGHDN and CDR2 FVKESK. V shed 2 bases, J shed 7 bases, and the junction held 11 bases outside the gene matches. The CDR3 runs to 16 residues. The CDR3 bases are TGTGCCAGCAGCCAAATCAGGGCTAGCGGCGTTAATGAGCAGTTCTTC. Its protein product is CASSQIRASGVNEQFF.

The J gene is TRBJ2-3, the V gene TRBV10-2; tentative D call: TRBD2 (5 bases). V gave up 7 bases and J gave up 1 base, with 9 bases separating them. Germline lookup yields CDR1 WSHSY and CDR2 SAAADI. This CDR3 has 13 residues. CDR3 in DNA: TGCGCCAGCAAAGTCGGGGGCACAGATACGCAGTATTTT. This translates into CASKVGGTDTQYF.

V and J are TRBV6-1 and TRBJ2-6, with a possible D match to TRBD2 (6 bases). Trimming took off 6 bases at V and 3 bases at J, with 12 bases between the two ends. This CDR3 region has 15 residues. Germline CDR1 is MNHNS and CDR2 is SASEGT. The CDR3 is CASRVDGGGANVLTF. The CDR3 DNA follows: TGTGCCAGCAGGGTGGACGGGGGTGGGGCCAACGTCCTGACTTTC.

This clonotype was observed a few times. V is TRBV24-1 and J is TRBJ2-1, with D possibly matching TRBD1 (6 bases). Germline CDR1 is KGHDR and CDR2 is SFDVKD. Trimming pared 1 base from V and 3 bases from J, leaving 15 bases between. CDR3 length: 17 residues. CDR3 in amino acids: CATSDLKAGVGYNEQFF. The CDR3 bases are TGTGCCACCAGTGATTTAAAGGCAGGGGTCGGCTACAATGAGCAGTTCTTC.

The chain joins TRBV5-1 to TRBJ2-2, with 8 bases fitting TRBD1. CDR1 is SGHRS, CDR2 YFSETQ, per germline. The CDR3 is 15 amino acids. Germline trimming cut 4 bases from V and 7 bases from J; bases unmatched to any gene: 9. CDR3 loop: CASSPGQGTIGELFF. The CDR3 DNA reads as TGCGCCAGCAGCCCCGGACAGGGTACGATCGGGGAGCTGTTTTTT. The full variable domain, with the rest looked up from reference TRBV5-1 and TRBJ2-2, is KAGVTQTPRYLIKTRGQQVTLSCSPISGHRSVSWYQQTPGQGLQFLFEYFSETQRNKGNFPGRFSGRQFSNSRSEMNVSTLELGDSALYLCASSPGQGTIGELFFGEGSRLTVL.

A few counts support this clonotype. The chain joins TRBV5-5 to TRBJ2-2, with D perhaps assigned TRBD1 or TRBD2 (5 bases each). Germline lookup yields CDR1 SGHKS and CDR2 YYEKEE (reference sequence). CDR3 size: 15 residues. V lost 1 base and J 2 bases, leaving 9 bases between the germline ends. CDR3 DNA sequence: TGTGCCAGCAGCTTGAGGGGAGACAACACCGGGGAGCTGTTTTTT. Translating gives CASSLRGDNTGELFF.

V is TRBV20-1 and J is TRBJ1-2, with TRBD1 as a possible D gene (5 bases). Germline lookup yields CDR1 DFQATT and CDR2 SNEGSKA (reference sequence). Between the trimmed V and J ends, which lost 5 bases and 3 bases, there was a span of 10 bases. The CDR3 length is 12 residues. CDR3 bases: TGCAGTGCTTTAGGGGAGGACTATGGCTACACCTTC. It encodes CSALGEDYGYTF.

The sample holds one count of this clonotype. This may stem from a read error, because a much larger clone lies one nucleotide away. The chain links TRBV7-2 to TRBJ1-1; perhaps TRBD1 as D (6 bases). The CDR3 runs to 14 residues. Trimming took 3 bases from V and 1 from J, leaving 9 bases between them. The germline CDR1 and CDR2 sequences are SGHTA and FQGNSA. The CDR3 sequence: CASSFTGPNTEAFF. The CDR3 bases are TGTGCCAGCAGCTTTACAGGGCCGAACACTGAAGCTTTCTTT. Supplemented by reference TRBV7-2 and TRBJ1-1, the full variable domain reads GAGVSQSPSNKVTEKGKDVELRCDPISGHTALYWYRQSLGQGLEFLIYFQGNSAPDKSGLPSDRFSAERTGGSVSTLTIQRTQQEDSAVYLCASSFTGPNTEAFFGQGTRLTVV.

This clonotype was recorded once. This chain connects TRBV5-1 to TRBJ2-5, with TRBD1 identical over 7 bases. Trimming cost V 4 bases and J 5 bases; bases outside gene matches: 5. Germline V gives CDR1 SGHRS, CDR2 YFSETQ. The CDR3 length is 13 residues. The CDR3 DNA reads TGCGCCAGCAGCCCGTCACAGGGGGAGACCCAGTACTTC. It encodes CASSPSQGETQYF.

The table lists this clonotype with many counts. This chain links TRBV11-2 with TRBJ2-7; D is unclear. The V gene's germline CDR1 is SGHAT and CDR2 FQNNGV. The V end lost 0 bases, the J end lost 7 bases, and 10 bases lay between the germline ends. This CDR3 spans 13 amino acids. The CDR3 DNA follows: TGTGCCAGCAGCTTAGATCGGTCAGGAGAGCAGTACTTC. Amino acids: CASSLDRSGEQYF. Looking up the rest from reference TRBV11-2 and TRBJ2-7 gives the full variable domain: EAGVAQSPRYKIIEKRQSVAFWCNPISGHATLYWYQQILGQGPKLLIQFQNNGVVDDSQLPKDRFSAERLKGVDSTLKIQPAKLEDSAVYLCASSLDRSGEQYFGPGTRLTVT.

This clonotype was seen only a few times. This sequence joins TRBV3-1 and TRBJ2-2; D is possibly TRBD2 (6 bases). This CDR3 has 14 residues. CDR1 is LGHDT and CDR2 is YNNKEL in the germline V gene (reference sequence). Trimming cost V 5 bases and J 4 bases, with 11 bases left between them. CDR3 nucleotides: TGTGCCAGCAGCGAGCGGGCGGGCACCGGGGAGCTGTTTTTT. Its protein product is CASSERAGTGELFF.

In this sample, this clonotype turned up many times. This sequence joins TRBV7-2 and TRBJ2-7, with D uncertain. The CDR3 is 15 amino acids. The V end lost 4 bases, the J end lost 3 bases, and 16 bases lay between the germline ends. CDR1 is SGHTA and CDR2 is FQGNSA in the germline V gene. In DNA, the CDR3 is TGTGCCAGCAGCTCCTACCCACGGTCAAGCTACGAGCAGTACTTC. Amino acid sequence: CASSSYPRSSYEQYF.

The chain couples TRBV6-1 to TRBJ1-5; D remains unclear. Germline lookup yields CDR1 MNHNS and CDR2 SASEGT. The V end was cut by 3 bases, the J end by 11 bases, with 14 bases between. The CDR3 runs to 13 residues. This CDR3 reads CASSDPGVVTQHF. The CDR3 DNA follows: TGTGCCAGCAGTGATCCCGGGGTGGTAACCCAGCATTTT.

This chain uses TRBV7-3 with TRBJ2-1, with 13 positions matching TRBD2. Germline trimming cut 0 bases from V and 8 bases from J; bases unmatched to any gene: 7. The CDR3 is made up of 17 amino acids. Germline CDR1 SGHTA, CDR2 FQGTGA. The CDR3 is CASSLTFTSGREYEQFF. The CDR3 DNA reads as TGTGCCAGCAGCTTAACGTTTACTAGCGGGAGGGAATATGAGCAGTTCTTC.

The genes are TRBV5-1 and TRBJ2-7; TRBD2 might be the D (7 bases). Matching the DNA end better, TRBJ2-1 makes the J call doubtful. The germline V gene encodes CDR1 SGHRS and CDR2 YFSETQ. This CDR3 is built from 14 residues. The CDR3 coding sequence is TGCGCCAGCAGCTTACGGGGGGCGAGCTACGAGCAGTTCTTC. It yields the protein CASSLRGASYEQFF.

The table lists this clonotype with a few counts. This rearrangement joins TRBV6-2 or TRBV6-3 to TRBJ2-5; D possibly corresponds to TRBD1 (6 bases). Trimming shortened V by 7 bases and J by 4 bases, and 13 bases separated the two germline ends. CDR3 length: 13 residues. The germline V gene encodes CDR1 MNHEY and CDR2 SVGEGT. Written as DNA, the CDR3 is TGTGCCAGCATAATTCCGACAGGAGAGACCCAGTACTTC. It specifies CASIIPTGETQYF.

This clonotype is a singleton in its sample. A read error may explain this, as a much larger clone is one base away. This chain joins TRBV5-6 and TRBJ1-1, with 9 bases matching TRBD1. J was trimmed by 7 bases and V by 4 bases; bases with no gene match: 2. There are 12 residues in the CDR3. The germline V gene has CDR1 SGHDT and CDR2 YYEEEE. The DNA for the CDR3 is TGTGCCAGCAGCCGGACAGGGGATGAAGCTTTCTTT. This gives the protein CASSRTGDEAFF.

This clonotype was counted ten times or more. The chain recombines TRBV7-2 with TRBJ2-5, with D maybe TRBD2 (5 bases). Germline CDR1 is SGHTA and CDR2 is FQGNSA. The length of the CDR3 is 13 residues. V lost 1 base and J 5 bases, leaving 8 bases between the germline ends. Written as DNA, the CDR3 is TGTGCCAGCAGCTTAGGACTAACTGAGACCCAGTACTTC. Translating gives CASSLGLTETQYF.

This clonotype was counted only a few times. The chain has TRBV20-1 and TRBJ1-1; TRBD1 is a possible D gene (6 bases). CDR3 length: 14 residues. Germline CDR1 DFQATT, CDR2 SNEGSKA (reference sequence). Trimming cost V 1 base and J 0 bases, with 9 bases left between them. This CDR3 is CSARAGGVNTEAFF. The CDR3 region has the DNA TGCAGTGCTAGAGCGGGGGGCGTGAACACTGAAGCTTTCTTT.